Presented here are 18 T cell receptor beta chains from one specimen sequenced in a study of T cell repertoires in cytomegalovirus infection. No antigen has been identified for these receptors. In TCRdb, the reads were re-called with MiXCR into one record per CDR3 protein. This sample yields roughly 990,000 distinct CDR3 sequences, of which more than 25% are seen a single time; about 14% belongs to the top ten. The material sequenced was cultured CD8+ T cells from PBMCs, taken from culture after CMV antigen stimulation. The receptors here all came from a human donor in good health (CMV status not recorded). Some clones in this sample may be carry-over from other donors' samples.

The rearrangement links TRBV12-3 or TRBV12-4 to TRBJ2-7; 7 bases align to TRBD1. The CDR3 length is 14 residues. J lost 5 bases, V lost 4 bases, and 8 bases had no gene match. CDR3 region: CASSWTGVLDEQYF. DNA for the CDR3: TGTGCCAGCAGTTGGACAGGCGTCCTGGACGAGCAGTACTTC.

The CDR3 DNA reads as TGTGCCAGCAGCGTGACAGGTTACACAGATACGCAGTATTTT. This codes for CASSVTGYTDTQYF. The chain couples TRBV9 to TRBJ2-3; TRBD1 might be the D (6 bases). Germline CDR1 reads SGDLS; CDR2 reads YYNGEE. The CDR3 contains 14 residues. V was shortened by 2 bases and J by 2 bases, with 9 bases between the two germline ends.

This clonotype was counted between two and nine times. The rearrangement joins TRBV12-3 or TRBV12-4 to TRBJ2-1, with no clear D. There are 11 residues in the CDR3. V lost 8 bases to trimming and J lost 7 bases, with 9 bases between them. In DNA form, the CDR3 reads TGTGCCAGCGGGCCCTCGAATGAGCAGTTCTTC. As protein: CASGPSNEQFF.

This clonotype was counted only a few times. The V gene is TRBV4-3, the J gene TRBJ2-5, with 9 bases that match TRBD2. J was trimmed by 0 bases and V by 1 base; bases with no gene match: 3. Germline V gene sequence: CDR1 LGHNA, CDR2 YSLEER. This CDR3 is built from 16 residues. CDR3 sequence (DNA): TGCGCCAGCAGCCAAGGGCTAGCGGGGTACCAAGAGACCCAGTACTTC. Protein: CASSQGLAGYQETQYF.

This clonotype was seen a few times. The CDR3 nucleotides are TGTGCCAGCAGACTTAGCGGGGTCTCCTACAATGAGCAGTTCTTC. Translation gives CASRLSGVSYNEQFF. This chain uses TRBV7-9 with TRBJ2-1, with 8 bases lining up with TRBD2. From germline, CDR1 is SEHNR and CDR2 FQNEAQ (reference sequence). J lost 0 bases, V lost 6 bases, and 4 bases had no gene match. The CDR3 extends over 15 amino acids.

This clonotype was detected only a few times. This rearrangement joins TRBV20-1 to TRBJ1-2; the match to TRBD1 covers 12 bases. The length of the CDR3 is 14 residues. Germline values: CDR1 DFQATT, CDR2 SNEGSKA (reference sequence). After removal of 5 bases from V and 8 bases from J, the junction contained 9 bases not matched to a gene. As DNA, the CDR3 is TGCAGTGCTCCCCCCGGGACAGGGGGCGGGGGCTACACCTTC. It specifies CSAPPGTGGGGYTF.

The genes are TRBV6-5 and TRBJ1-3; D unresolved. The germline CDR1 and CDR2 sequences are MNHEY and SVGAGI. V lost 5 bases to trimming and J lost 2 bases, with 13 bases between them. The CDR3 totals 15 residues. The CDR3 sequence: CASSEGRGTGNTIYF. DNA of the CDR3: TGTGCCAGCAGTGAAGGTCGCGGAACTGGAAACACCATATATTTT.

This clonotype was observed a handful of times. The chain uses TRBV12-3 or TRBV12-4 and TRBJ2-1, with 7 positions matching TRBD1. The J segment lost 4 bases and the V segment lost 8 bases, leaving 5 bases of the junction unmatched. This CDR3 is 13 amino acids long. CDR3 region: CASYGQEYNEQFF. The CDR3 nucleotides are TGTGCCAGCTACGGACAGGAATACAATGAGCAGTTCTTC.

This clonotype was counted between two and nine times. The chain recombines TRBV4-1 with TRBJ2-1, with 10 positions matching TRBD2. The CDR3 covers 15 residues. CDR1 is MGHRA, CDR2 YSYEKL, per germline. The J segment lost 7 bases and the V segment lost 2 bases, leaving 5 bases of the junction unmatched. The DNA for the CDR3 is TGCGCCAGCAGCCAAATCAGCGGGGGGGGTAATGAGCAGTTCTTC. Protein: CASSQISGGGNEQFF.

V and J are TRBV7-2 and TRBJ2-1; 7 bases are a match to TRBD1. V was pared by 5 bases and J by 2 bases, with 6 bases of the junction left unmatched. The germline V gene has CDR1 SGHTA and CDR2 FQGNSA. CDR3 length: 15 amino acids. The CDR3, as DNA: TGTGCCAGCAGCCCTGAACAGGGGCCCTACAATGAGCAGTTCTTC. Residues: CASSPEQGPYNEQFF.

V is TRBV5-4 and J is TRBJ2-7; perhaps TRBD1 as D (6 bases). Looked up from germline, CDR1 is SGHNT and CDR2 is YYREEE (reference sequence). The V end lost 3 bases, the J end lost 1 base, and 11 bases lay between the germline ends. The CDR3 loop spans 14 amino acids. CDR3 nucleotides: TGTGCCAGCAGCTGGACAGTACTATCCTACGAGCAGTACTTC. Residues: CASSWTVLSYEQYF.

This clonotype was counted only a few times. CDR3 nucleotides: TGTGCCAGCAGTGAAAAGATGGGGGCCGGCAATCAGCCCCAGCATTTT. Amino acid sequence: CASSEKMGAGNQPQHF. The chain employs TRBV6-1 and TRBJ1-5; tentative D call: TRBD1 (6 bases). The V gene lost 2 bases and the J gene lost 2 bases, with 13 bases spanning the gap. CDR1 and CDR2 (germline): MNHNS, SASEGT. The CDR3 has 16 residues.

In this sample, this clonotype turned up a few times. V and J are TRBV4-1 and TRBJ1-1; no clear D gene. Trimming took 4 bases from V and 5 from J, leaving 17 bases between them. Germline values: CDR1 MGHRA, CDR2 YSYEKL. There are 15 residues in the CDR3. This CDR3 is CASSPTFGSRTEAFF. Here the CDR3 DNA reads TGCGCCAGCAGCCCTACCTTCGGGAGTCGGACTGAAGCTTTCTTT.

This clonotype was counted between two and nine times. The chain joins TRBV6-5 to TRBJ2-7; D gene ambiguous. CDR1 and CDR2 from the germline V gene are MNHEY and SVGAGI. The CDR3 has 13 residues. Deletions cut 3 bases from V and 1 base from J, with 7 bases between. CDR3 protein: CASSYAVSYEQYF. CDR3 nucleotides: TGTGCCAGCAGTTATGCAGTGTCCTACGAGCAGTACTTC.

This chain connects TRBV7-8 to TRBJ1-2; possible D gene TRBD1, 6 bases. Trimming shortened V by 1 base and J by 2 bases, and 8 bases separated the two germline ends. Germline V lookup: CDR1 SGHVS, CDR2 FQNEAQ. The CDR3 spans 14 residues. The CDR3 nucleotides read TGTGCCAGCAGCTTAGATCAGGGGAACTATGGCTACACCTTC. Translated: CASSLDQGNYGYTF.

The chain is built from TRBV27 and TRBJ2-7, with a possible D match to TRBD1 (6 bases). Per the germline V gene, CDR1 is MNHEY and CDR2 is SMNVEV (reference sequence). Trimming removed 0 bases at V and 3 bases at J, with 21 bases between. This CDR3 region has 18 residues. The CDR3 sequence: CASSLSPLTGSTYYEQYF. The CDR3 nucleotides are TGTGCCAGCAGTTTATCACCCCTTACAGGGTCTACCTACTACGAGCAGTACTTC.

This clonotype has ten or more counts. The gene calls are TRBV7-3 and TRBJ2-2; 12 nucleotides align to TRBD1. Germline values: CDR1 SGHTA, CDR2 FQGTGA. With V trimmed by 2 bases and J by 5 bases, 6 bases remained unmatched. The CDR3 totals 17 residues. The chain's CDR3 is CASSLPGQGAMTGELFF. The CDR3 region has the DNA TGTGCCAGCAGCTTACCGGGACAGGGGGCGATGACCGGGGAGCTGTTTTTT.

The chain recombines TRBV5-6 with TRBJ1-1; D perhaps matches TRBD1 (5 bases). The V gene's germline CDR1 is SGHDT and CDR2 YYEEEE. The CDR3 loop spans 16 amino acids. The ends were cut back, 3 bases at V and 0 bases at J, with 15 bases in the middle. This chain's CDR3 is CASSSRQITMNTEAFF. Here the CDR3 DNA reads TGTGCCAGCAGCTCCCGACAGATAACCATGAACACTGAAGCTTTCTTT.